Below are 26 T cell receptor beta chains sequenced from a single sample in a study of beta chain features in type 1 diabetes. Points from the study as a whole: Within each of all four CD4+ subsets, Type 1 diabetes patients had TCRB CDR3s that were moderately but significantly shorter.

Their antigen targets remain unknown. cDNA synthesis used the whole RNA isolate, giving expressed TCRB sequences. Clones were read by immunoSEQ multiplex PCR, and TCRdb kept only the in-frame ones, dropping some. The top ten clones hold roughly 0.58% of a sample with 85,000 to 110,000 clones, about 26% of them seen once. Material: central memory CD4+ T cells from blood. All receptors derive from a woman aged 18-30 years with type 1 diabetes.

This clone was counted a few times. The chain employs TRBV23-1 and TRBJ2-7; D is possibly TRBD1 (6 bases). TRBV23-1 carries the ORF label, with uncertain function. Deletions cut 0 bases from V and 0 bases from J, with 9 bases between. The CDR3 totals 15 residues. The CDR3 DNA sequence: TGCGCCAGCAGTCAATCTCGGGACAACTCCTACGAGCAGTACGTC. Translating gives CASSQSRDNSYEQYV.

The rearrangement uses TRBV10-1 and TRBJ2-3, with D perhaps matching TRBD2 (5 bases). In germline, CDR1 is WNHNN, CDR2 SYGVQD (reference sequence). CDR3 length equals 14 residues. V lost 1 base to trimming and J lost 6 bases, with 11 bases between them. In DNA form, the CDR3 reads TGCGCCAGCAGTGAGTTCCTGGAGGTGGATACGCAGTATTTT. Its translation: CASSEFLEVDTQYF.

The V and J genes are TRBV19 and TRBJ1-1; D remains unclear. V was trimmed by 3 bases and J by 0 bases, leaving 8 bases between them. Germline V lookup: CDR1 LNHDA, CDR2 SQIVND (reference sequence). This CDR3 is 14 amino acids long. In DNA form, the CDR3 reads TGTGCCAGTAGTATTGGACTGATGAACACTGAAGCTTTCTTT. This sequence encodes CASSIGLMNTEAFF.

This clone showed up just a few times. The V and J genes are TRBV27 and TRBJ1-1, with D tentatively TRBD1 (5 bases). V gave up 6 bases and J gave up 4 bases, with 18 bases separating them. The CDR3 length is 15 residues. The germline V gene encodes CDR1 MNHEY and CDR2 SMNVEV (reference sequence). The CDR3 protein is CASSPSGRVPTEAFF. DNA of the CDR3: TGTGCCAGCAGCCCCTCGGGCAGGGTGCCCACTGAAGCTTTCTTT.

The CDR3 DNA follows: TGTGCCAGCAGCTTAACGCTGGCGGGGGGGATGGCTGGCTACACCTTC. This sequence encodes CASSLTLAGGMAGYTF. V usage is TRBV7-9 and J usage is TRBJ1-2; tentatively, D is TRBD1 (5 bases). The germline CDR1 and CDR2 sequences are SEHNR and FQNEAQ (reference sequence). Trimming took 2 bases from V and 7 from J, leaving 20 bases between them. There are 16 residues in the CDR3.

The chain couples TRBV6-5 to TRBJ1-4; 7 bases agree with TRBD1. Germline trimming cut 6 bases from V and 3 bases from J; bases unmatched to any gene: 7. This CDR3 is 15 amino acids long. Germline V gene sequence: CDR1 MNHEY, CDR2 SVGAGI. This CDR3 reads CASSESGQPNEKLFF. The CDR3 DNA reads as TGTGCCAGCAGCGAATCGGGACAGCCTAATGAAAAACTGTTTTTT.

The V and J genes are TRBV11-2 and TRBJ1-3; no definite D call. The CDR3 consists of 12 residues. V lost 5 bases, J lost 0 bases, and 2 bases lay in between. Germline assignment: CDR1 SGHAT and CDR2 FQNNGV. The DNA of the CDR3 is TGTGCCAGCAGCCTCTCTGGAAACACCATATATTTT. It yields the protein CASSLSGNTIYF.

This clone was seen a few times. This sequence joins TRBV27 and TRBJ1-2; TRBD1 is a possible D gene (6 bases). V was trimmed by 0 bases and J by 7 bases, leaving 15 bases between them. This CDR3 contains 15 residues. Per the germline V gene, CDR1 is MNHEY and CDR2 is SMNVEV (reference sequence). CDR3 sequence (DNA): TGTGCCAGCAGTTTATCGACAGGTGGAGGTCGTGGCTACACCTTC. Amino acids: CASSLSTGGGRGYTF.

This clone has only a few counts. The chain employs TRBV28 and TRBJ1-2; D is uncertain. V shed 0 bases and J shed 0 bases, with 8 bases lying between them. The germline V gene has CDR1 MDHEN and CDR2 SYDVKM. The CDR3 has 15 amino acids. CDR3: CASSLWPGTNYGYTF. The CDR3, as DNA: TGTGCCAGCAGTTTATGGCCGGGGACTAACTATGGCTACACCTTC.

The chain carries TRBV11-2 and TRBJ1-2; D gene ambiguous. Germline CDR1 and CDR2: SGHAT and FQNNGV. V dropped 3 bases and J dropped 4 bases, with 15 bases sitting between them. CDR3 length equals 15 residues. The CDR3 sequence is CASSFNGDPAYGYTF. CDR3 coding DNA: TGTGCCAGCAGCTTCAACGGGGATCCGGCCTATGGCTACACCTTC. The full variable domain, in which reference TRBV11-2 and TRBJ1-2 provide the parts outside the CDR3, is EAGVAQSPRYKIIEKRQSVAFWCNPISGHATLYWYQQILGQGPKLLIQFQNNGVVDDSQLPKDRFSAERLKGVDSTLKIQPAKLEDSAVYLCASSFNGDPAYGYTFGSGTRLTVV.

This clone showed up just a few times. The chain uses TRBV6-5 and TRBJ2-1; D ambiguous. Germline V gives CDR1 MNHEY, CDR2 SVGAGI. This CDR3 has 11 amino acids. V lost 5 bases and J lost 6, with 5 bases in between. In DNA, the CDR3 is TGTGCCAGCAGTAGAGCCAATGAGCAGTTCTTC. It translates to CASSRANEQFF.

The chain uses TRBV11-2 and TRBJ1-2, with 7 bases identical to TRBD1. The CDR3 spans 18 residues. The V gene's germline CDR1 is SGHAT and CDR2 FQNNGV. J lost 2 bases, V lost 5 bases, and 17 bases had no gene match. The CDR3 DNA is TGTGCCAGCAGCCTACGCCCCCCCGCGGCGGGACAGAACTATGGCTACACCTTC. Residues: CASSLRPPAAGQNYGYTF.

The V call is TRBV11-2, the J call TRBJ1-1; perhaps TRBD1 as D (5 bases). The CDR3 contains 14 residues. Trimming took 6 bases from V and 3 from J, leaving 14 bases between them. Germline lookup yields CDR1 SGHAT and CDR2 FQNNGV. CDR3 loop: CASRLDGGYTEAFF. In nucleotides, the CDR3 is TGTGCCAGCAGATTGGACGGGGGGTACACTGAAGCTTTCTTT.

CDR3 sequence: CARGTAPNTEAFF. The CDR3 nucleotides are TGTGCCAGGGGGACAGCCCCAAACACTGAAGCTTTCTTT. The rearrangement uses TRBV2 and TRBJ1-1, with 7 nucleotides matching TRBD1. CDR3 size: 13 residues. Germline CDR1 and CDR2: SNHLY and FYNNEI. V trimming: 9 bases; J trimming: 2 bases; junction bases outside the gene matches: 6.

The genes are TRBV4-3 and TRBJ2-1, with 8 bases that match TRBD2. Per the germline V gene, CDR1 is LGHNA and CDR2 is YSLEER. The V segment lost 0 bases and the J segment 2 bases; nucleotides outside the gene matches: 3. This CDR3 region has 16 residues. CDR3 DNA sequence: TGCGCCAGCAGCCAAGAACTACTAGCGGCCTACAATGAGCAGTTCTTC. This sequence encodes CASSQELLAAYNEQFF.

In this sample, this clone turned up a few times. V gene TRBV19 combines with J gene TRBJ2-1; 11 bases line up with TRBD1. CDR3 length: 17 amino acids. Germline V gene data show CDR1 as LNHDA and CDR2 as SQIVND (reference sequence). With V trimmed by 6 bases and J by 6 bases, 13 bases remained unmatched. In nucleotides, the CDR3 is TGTGCCAGTAGGGATATTAATAGGGGGACAGGGGGCAATGAGCAGTTCTTC. Residues: CASRDINRGTGGNEQFF.

V is TRBV2 and J is TRBJ1-1, with D tentatively TRBD1 (6 bases). V lost 6 bases and J 0 bases, leaving 14 bases between the germline ends. There are 15 residues in the CDR3. Germline CDR1 reads SNHLY; CDR2 reads FYNNEI. CDR3: CASSIRGFMNTEAFF. The CDR3, as DNA: TGTGCCAGCAGCATCAGGGGATTCATGAACACTGAAGCTTTCTTT.

The J gene is TRBJ1-2, the V gene TRBV19; D is possibly TRBD1 (6 bases). The CDR3 loop spans 13 amino acids. V was pared by 3 bases and J by 4 bases, with 9 bases between. Germline CDR1 reads LNHDA; CDR2 reads SQIVND (reference sequence). The CDR3 reads CASSMDSLYGYTF. As DNA, the CDR3 is TGTGCCAGTAGTATGGACAGCCTCTATGGCTACACCTTC.

This clone was seen a handful of times. The gene calls are TRBV4-3 and TRBJ2-2; TRBD2 matches 7 bases. This CDR3 region has 16 residues. In germline, CDR1 is LGHNA, CDR2 YSLEER. V lost 3 bases to trimming and J lost 6 bases; unmatched junction nucleotides: 10. The CDR3 reads CASSQGGAGVAGELFF. In DNA, the CDR3 is TGCGCCAGCAGCCAGGGAGGGGCGGGAGTTGCCGGGGAGCTGTTTTTT.

The CDR3 here is CASSFQEVYTGELFF. The CDR3 DNA is TGCGCCAGCAGCTTCCAGGAGGTCTACACCGGGGAGCTGTTTTTT. This rearrangement joins TRBV5-1 to TRBJ2-2, with D possibly TRBD2 on 5 matching bases. Trimming left V 2 bases short and J 3 bases short, with 11 bases between. The CDR3 is 15 amino acids. Germline lookup yields CDR1 SGHRS and CDR2 YFSETQ. Together with reference TRBV5-1 and TRBJ2-2, the CDR3 gives the full variable domain: KAGVTQTPRYLIKTRGQQVTLSCSPISGHRSVSWYQQTPGQGLQFLFEYFSETQRNKGNFPGRFSGRQFSNSRSEMNVSTLELGDSALYLCASSFQEVYTGELFFGEGSRLTVL.

The chain employs TRBV29-1 and TRBJ2-3, with 9 positions matching TRBD1. With 6 bases clipped from V and 8 bases from J, the junction kept 12 bases outside the gene matches. Per germline, CDR1 SQVTM and CDR2 ANQGSEA. The length of the CDR3 is 14 residues. This CDR3 reads CSVAGTGLLGTQYF. Written as DNA, the CDR3 is TGCAGCGTAGCCGGGACAGGGTTGTTGGGTACGCAGTATTTT.

A few counts support this clone. The chain recombines TRBV5-5 with TRBJ1-1, with 9 bases that match TRBD1. CDR1 and CDR2 from the germline V gene are SGHKS and YYEKEE (reference sequence). CDR3 length: 12 amino acids. Losses at the gene ends were 5 bases for V and 6 bases for J; bases not matched to a gene: 2. The CDR3 region is CASRWDRAEAFF. In DNA form, the CDR3 reads TGTGCCAGCAGGTGGGACAGGGCTGAAGCTTTCTTT.

J is TRBJ2-1 and V is TRBV9; D is possibly TRBD1 (10 bases). CDR3 length: 19 amino acids. From germline, CDR1 is SGDLS and CDR2 YYNGEE. V was pared by 0 bases and J by 5 bases, with 24 bases between. The CDR3 DNA is TGTGCCAGCAGCGTAGCAGGGACAGGGGCAATAGCGGGAGACAATGAGCAGTTCTTC. The encoded protein is CASSVAGTGAIAGDNEQFF.

The chain carries TRBV19 and TRBJ2-1; 13 nucleotides line up with TRBD2. J gave up 2 bases and V 6 bases, and 22 bases lay outside the gene matches. This CDR3 is 22 amino acids long. In germline, CDR1 is LNHDA, CDR2 SQIVND (reference sequence). The DNA for the CDR3 is TGTGCCAGTAGGTCCCTAAGACTATCCTCGACTAGCGGGAGGATCCCCTACAATGAGCAGTTCTTC. It translates to CASRSLRLSSTSGRIPYNEQFF.

The V call is TRBV6-1, the J call TRBJ2-1, with 8 positions matching TRBD1. The CDR3 runs to 13 residues. Germline V gene sequence: CDR1 MNHNS, CDR2 SASEGT. The V segment lost 8 bases and the J segment 10 bases; nucleotides outside the gene matches: 10. CDR3 DNA: TGTGCCAGCGCTGGGACAGGTAGGAGGGAGCAGTTCTTC. Translated: CASAGTGRREQFF.

The chain uses TRBV5-8 and TRBJ1-2, with D possibly TRBD1 on 6 matching bases. The germline V gene has CDR1 SGHTS and CDR2 YDEGEE. The length of the CDR3 is 16 residues. The V end lost 1 base, the J end lost 7 bases, and 20 bases lay between the germline ends. The CDR3 DNA reads TGTGCCAGCAGCTTGCTGACAGGAAAGCGGCTGACTGGCTACACCTTC. Translation gives CASSLLTGKRLTGYTF. Looking up the rest from reference TRBV5-8 and TRBJ1-2 gives the full variable domain: EAGVTQSPTHLIKTRGQQATLRCSPISGHTSVYWYQQALGLGLQFLLWYDEGEERNRGNFPPRFSGRQFPNYSSELNVNALELEDSALYLCASSLLTGKRLTGYTFGSGTRLTVV.